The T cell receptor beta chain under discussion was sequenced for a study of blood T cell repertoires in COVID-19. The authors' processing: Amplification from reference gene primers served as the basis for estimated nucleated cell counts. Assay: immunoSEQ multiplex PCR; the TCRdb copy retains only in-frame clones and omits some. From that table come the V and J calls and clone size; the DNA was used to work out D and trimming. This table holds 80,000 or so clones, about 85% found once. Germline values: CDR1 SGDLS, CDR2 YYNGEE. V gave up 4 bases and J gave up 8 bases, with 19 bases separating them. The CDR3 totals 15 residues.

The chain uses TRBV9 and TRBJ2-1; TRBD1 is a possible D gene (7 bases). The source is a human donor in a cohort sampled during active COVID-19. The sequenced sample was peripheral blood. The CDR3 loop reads CASSPHGGGFDEQFF. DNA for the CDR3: TGTGCCAGCAGCCCCCACGGAGGGGGCTTTGATGAGCAGTTCTTC. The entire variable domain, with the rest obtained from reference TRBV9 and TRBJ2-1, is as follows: DSGVTQTPKHLITATGQRVTLRCSPRSGDLSVYWYQQSLDQGLQFLIQYYNGEERAKGNILERFSAQQFPDLHSELNLSSLELGDSALYFCASSPHGGGFDEQFFGPGTRLTVL.